This TCR beta chain was identified in a study of control samples from healthy donors and cancer patients. TCRdb's table, derived via immunoSEQ multiplex PCR, lists solely in-frame clones and lacks some. The sample contains about 180,000 clones, around 94% of which appear only once. Sample: blood. The sequence derives from a woman aged 18-29 years in good health.

The CDR3 bases are TGTGCCAGCAGCTCGGGGGTGGCAGCTTTCTTT. It encodes CASSSGVAAFF. The chain carries TRBV5-6 and TRBJ1-1, with a possible D match to TRBD1 (5 bases). V shed 3 bases and J shed 10 bases, with 10 bases lying between them. In germline, CDR1 is SGHDT, CDR2 YYEEEE. The CDR3 has 11 amino acids.